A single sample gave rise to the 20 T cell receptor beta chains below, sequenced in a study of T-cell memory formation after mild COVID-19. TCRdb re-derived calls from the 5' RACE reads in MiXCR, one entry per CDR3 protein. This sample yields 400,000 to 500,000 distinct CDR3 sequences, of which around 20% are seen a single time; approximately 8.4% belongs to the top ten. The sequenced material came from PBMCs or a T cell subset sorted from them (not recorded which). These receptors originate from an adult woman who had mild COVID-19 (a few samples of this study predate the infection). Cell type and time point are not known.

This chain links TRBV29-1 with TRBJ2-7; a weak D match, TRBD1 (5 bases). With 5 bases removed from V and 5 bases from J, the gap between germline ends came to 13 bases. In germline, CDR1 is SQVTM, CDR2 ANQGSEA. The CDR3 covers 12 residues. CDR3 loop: CSVTVGPHEQYF. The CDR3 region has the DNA TGCAGCGTTACTGTGGGGCCGCACGAGCAGTACTTC.

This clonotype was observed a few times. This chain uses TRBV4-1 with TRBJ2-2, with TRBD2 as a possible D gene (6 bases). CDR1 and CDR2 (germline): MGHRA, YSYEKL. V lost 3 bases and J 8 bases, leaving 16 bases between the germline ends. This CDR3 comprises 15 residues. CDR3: CASSHRDSRQGELFF. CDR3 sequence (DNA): TGCGCCAGCAGCCACCGGGACTCCCGTCAAGGGGAGCTGTTTTTT.

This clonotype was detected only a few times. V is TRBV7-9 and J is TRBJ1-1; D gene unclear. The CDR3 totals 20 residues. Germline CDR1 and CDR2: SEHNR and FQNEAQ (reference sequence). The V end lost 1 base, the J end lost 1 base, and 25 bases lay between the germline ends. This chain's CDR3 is CASSLGYLSPGATGNTEAFF. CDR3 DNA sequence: TGTGCCAGCAGCTTAGGTTATCTTTCGCCAGGAGCCACTGGGAACACTGAAGCTTTCTTT.

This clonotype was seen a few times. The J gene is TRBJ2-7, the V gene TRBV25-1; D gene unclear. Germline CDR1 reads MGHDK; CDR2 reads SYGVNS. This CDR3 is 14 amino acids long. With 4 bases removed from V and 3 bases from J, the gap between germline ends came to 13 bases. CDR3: CASSGVGGSYEQYF. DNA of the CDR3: TGTGCCAGCAGTGGAGTGGGTGGCAGCTACGAGCAGTACTTC.

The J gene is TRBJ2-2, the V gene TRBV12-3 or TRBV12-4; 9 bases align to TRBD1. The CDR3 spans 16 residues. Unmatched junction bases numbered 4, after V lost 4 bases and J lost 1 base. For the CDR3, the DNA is TGTGCCAGCAGTTGGGGGACAGGGCTGAACACCGGGGAGCTGTTTTTT. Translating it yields CASSWGTGLNTGELFF.

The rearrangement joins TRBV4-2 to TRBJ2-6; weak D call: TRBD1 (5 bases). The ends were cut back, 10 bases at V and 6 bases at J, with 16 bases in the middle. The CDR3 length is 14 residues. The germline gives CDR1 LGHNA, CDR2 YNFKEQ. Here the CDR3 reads CATRLLGQANVLTF. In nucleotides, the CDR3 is TGTGCCACTCGACTTCTGGGGCAGGCCAACGTCCTGACTTTC.

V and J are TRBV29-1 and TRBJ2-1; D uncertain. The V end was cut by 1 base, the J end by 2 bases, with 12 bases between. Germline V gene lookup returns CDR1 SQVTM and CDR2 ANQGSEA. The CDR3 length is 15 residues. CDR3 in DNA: TGCAGCGTTGAAGGAGGTCCTCAACCCTACAATGAGCAGTTCTTC. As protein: CSVEGGPQPYNEQFF.

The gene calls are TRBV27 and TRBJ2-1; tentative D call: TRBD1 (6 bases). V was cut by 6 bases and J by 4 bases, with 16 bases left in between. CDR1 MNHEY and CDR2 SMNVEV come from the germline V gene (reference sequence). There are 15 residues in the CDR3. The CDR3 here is CASRSGVSEYNEQFF. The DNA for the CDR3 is TGTGCCAGCAGATCAGGGGTTTCGGAGTACAATGAGCAGTTCTTC.

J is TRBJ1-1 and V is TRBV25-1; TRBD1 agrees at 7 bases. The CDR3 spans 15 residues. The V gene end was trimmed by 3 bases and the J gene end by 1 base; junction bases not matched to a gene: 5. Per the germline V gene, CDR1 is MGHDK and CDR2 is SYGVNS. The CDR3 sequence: CASSDAWTGNTEAFF. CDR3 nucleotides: TGTGCCAGCAGTGATGCCTGGACAGGGAACACTGAAGCTTTCTTT.

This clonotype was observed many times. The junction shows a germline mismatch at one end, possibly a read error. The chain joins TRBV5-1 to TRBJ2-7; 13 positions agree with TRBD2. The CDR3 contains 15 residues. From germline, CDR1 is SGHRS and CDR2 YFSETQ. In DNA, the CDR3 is TGTGCCAGCAGCCTCGGGACTAGCGGGGCGTACGAGCAGTACTTC. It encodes CASSLGTSGAYEQYF.

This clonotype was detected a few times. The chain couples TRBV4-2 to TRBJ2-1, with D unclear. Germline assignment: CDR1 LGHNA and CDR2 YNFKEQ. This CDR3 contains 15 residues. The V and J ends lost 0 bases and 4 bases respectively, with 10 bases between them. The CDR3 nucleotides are TGTGCCAGCAGCCAAGATAACAGCCCATACAATGAGCAGTTCTTC. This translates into CASSQDNSPYNEQFF.

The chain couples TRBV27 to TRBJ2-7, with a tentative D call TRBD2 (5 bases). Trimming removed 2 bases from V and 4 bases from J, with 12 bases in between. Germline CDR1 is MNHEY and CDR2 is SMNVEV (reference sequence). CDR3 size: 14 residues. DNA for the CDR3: TGTGCCAGCAGTTTAAGAGGGATAGTATACGAGCAGTACTTC. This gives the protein CASSLRGIVYEQYF.

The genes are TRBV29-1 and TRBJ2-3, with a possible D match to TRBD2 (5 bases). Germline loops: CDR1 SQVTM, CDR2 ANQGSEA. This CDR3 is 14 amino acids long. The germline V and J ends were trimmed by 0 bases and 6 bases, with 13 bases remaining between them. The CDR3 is CSVEEFGGPDTQYF. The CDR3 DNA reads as TGCAGCGTTGAAGAATTCGGCGGGCCGGATACGCAGTATTTT.

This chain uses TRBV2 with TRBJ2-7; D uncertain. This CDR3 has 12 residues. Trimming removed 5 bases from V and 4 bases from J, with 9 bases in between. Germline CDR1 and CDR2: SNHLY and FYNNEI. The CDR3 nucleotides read TGTGCCAGCAGTATTGACACGTACGAGCAGTACTTC. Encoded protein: CASSIDTYEQYF.

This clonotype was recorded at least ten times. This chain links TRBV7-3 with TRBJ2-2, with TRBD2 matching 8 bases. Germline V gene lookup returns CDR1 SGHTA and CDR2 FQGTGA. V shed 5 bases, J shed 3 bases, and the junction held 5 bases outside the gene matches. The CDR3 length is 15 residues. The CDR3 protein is CASSPGLGDTGELFF. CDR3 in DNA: TGTGCCAGCAGCCCGGGACTAGGAGACACCGGGGAGCTGTTTTTT. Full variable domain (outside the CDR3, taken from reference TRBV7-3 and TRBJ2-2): GAGVSQTPSNKVTEKGKYVELRCDPISGHTALYWYRQSLGQGPEFLIYFQGTGAADDSGLPNDRFFAVRPEGSVSTLKIQRTERGDSAVYLCASSPGLGDTGELFFGEGSRLTVL.

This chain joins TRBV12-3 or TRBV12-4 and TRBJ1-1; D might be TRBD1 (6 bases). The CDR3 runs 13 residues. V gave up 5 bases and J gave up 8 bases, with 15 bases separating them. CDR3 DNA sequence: TGTGCCAGCAGTCCCGGGGGGGGCTGGGAAGCTTTCTTT. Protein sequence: CASSPGGGWEAFF.

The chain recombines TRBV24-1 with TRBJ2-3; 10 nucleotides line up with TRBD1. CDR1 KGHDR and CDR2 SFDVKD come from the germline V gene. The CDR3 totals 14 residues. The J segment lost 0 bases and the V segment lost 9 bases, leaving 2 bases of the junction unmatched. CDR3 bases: TGTGCCACCCGGGACAGGGGTAGCACAGATACGCAGTATTTT. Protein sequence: CATRDRGSTDTQYF.

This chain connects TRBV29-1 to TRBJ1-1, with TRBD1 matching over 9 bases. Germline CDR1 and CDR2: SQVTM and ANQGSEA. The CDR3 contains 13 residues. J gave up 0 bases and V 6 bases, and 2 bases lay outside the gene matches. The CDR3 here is CSVGTGMNTEAFF. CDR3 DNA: TGCAGCGTAGGGACAGGGATGAACACTGAAGCTTTCTTT.

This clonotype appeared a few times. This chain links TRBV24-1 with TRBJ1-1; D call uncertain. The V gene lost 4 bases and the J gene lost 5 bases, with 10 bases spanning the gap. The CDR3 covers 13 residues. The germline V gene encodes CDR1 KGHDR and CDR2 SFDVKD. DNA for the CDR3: TGTGCCACCAGTGAATTGGACGGGACTGAAGCTTTCTTT. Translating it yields CATSELDGTEAFF.

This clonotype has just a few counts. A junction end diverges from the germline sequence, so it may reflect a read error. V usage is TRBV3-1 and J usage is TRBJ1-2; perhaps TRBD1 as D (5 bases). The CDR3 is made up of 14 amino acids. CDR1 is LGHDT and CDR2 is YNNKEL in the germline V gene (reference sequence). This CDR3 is CASSQAGREGGYTF. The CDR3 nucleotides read TGTGCCAGCAGCCAAGCCGGCAGGGAGGGCGGCTACACTTTC.